Detailed here is one TCR beta chain. This CDR3 has 15 amino acids. Germline V lookup: CDR1 SGHRS, CDR2 YFSETQ. V was cut by 1 base and J by 0 bases, with 8 bases left in between. This sample is part of a study of control samples from healthy donors and cancer patients. Some clones are missing from TCRdb's copy, which holds only in-frame ones; the method was immunoSEQ multiplex PCR. The sample records under 200,000 clones, about nine tenths being singletons. The clonotype originates from a woman younger than 45 in good health. The V and J genes are TRBV5-1 and TRBJ1-5; D perhaps matches TRBD1 (5 bases). Input material: blood. DNA for the CDR3: TGCGCCAGCAGCTTGACGGGGCGTAGCAATCAGCCCCAGCATTTT. It translates to CASSLTGRSNQPQHF.